The present TCR beta chain was sequenced within a study of shared clonotypes between healthy human individuals. The study's findings and limits: Relative to memory subsets, naive subsets generally showed larger estimated richness. An anticipated effect of sequencing depth on clonotype sharing among donors was recognized. Despite large depth, rarefaction showed incomplete sorted-subset sequencing.

CD45RO-negative cells were positively selected for CCR7, leaving out terminally differentiated effector memory CD45RA+ cells. Concerning this clone: Its target is not known.

V was shortened by 0 bases and J by 4 bases, with 7 bases between the two germline ends. This CDR3 comprises 14 residues. Germline CDR1 LNHDA, CDR2 SQIVND (reference sequence). Evenly divided among several immunoSEQ plates was the genomic DNA of each subset. This table comes from immunoSEQ multiplex PCR, and its TCRdb copy is limited to in-frame clones, with some not included. The sample includes around 2,000,000 clones, about 93% of them seen just once. This sequence joins TRBV19 and TRBJ1-5; TRBD1 might be the D (6 bases). This sequence originates from a man between 18 and 29 years old in good health. Some clones in this sample may be carry-over from other donors' samples. What was sequenced was naive CD8+ T cells from PBMCs. CDR3 loop: CASSIDQGNQPQHF. CDR3 nucleotide sequence: TGTGCCAGTAGTATAGATCAGGGGAATCAGCCCCAGCATTTT.